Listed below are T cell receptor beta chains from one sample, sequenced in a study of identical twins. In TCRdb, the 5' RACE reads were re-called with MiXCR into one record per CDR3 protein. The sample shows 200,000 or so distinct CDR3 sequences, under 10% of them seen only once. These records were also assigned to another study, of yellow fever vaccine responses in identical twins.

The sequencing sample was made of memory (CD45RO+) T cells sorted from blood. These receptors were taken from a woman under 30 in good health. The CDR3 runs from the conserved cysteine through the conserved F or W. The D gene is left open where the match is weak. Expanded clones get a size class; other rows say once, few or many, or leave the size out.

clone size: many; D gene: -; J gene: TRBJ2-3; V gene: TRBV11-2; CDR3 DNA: TGTGCCAGCAGCGGAGGACTCCGCACAGATACGCAGTATTTT; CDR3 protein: CASSGGLRTDTQYF
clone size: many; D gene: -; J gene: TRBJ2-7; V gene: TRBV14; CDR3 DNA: TGTGCCAGCAGCCGTGAACCGGTCGGTCTACTGGTCTACGAGCAGTACTTC; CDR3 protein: CASSREPVGLLVYEQYF
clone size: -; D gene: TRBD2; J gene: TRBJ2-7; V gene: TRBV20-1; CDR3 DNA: TGCAGTGCTGGGAAGACTAGCGGGGGTTTTCGTCGGTACTTC; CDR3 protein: CSAGKTSGGFRRYF
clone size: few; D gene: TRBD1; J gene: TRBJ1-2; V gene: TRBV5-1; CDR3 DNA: TGCGCCAGCAGGGCCGGGACAGGAGATGGCTACACCTTC; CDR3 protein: CASRAGTGDGYTF
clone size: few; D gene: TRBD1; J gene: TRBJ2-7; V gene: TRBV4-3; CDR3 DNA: TGCGCCAGCAGCCAAGTTGCGGGACAGGGTTCCTACGAGCAGTACTTC; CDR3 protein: CASSQVAGQGSYEQYF
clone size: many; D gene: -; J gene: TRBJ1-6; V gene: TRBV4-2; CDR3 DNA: TGTGCCAGCAGCCAAGACCCGGGACGGGATAATTCACCCCTCCACTTT; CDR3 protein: CASSQDPGRDNSPLHF
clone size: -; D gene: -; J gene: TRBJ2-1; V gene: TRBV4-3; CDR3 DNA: TGCGCCAGCAGCCAAGGACATTCCTCCTACAATGAGCAGTTCTTC; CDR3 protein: CASSQGHSSYNEQFF
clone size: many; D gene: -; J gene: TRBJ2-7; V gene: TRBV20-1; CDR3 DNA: TGCAGTGCTAGCAATCTGCTGGGCGGGTACGAGCAGTACTTC; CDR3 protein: CSASNLLGGYEQYF
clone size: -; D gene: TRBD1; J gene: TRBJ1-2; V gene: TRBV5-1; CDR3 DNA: TGCGCCAGCAGCTTGGTAGGGACAGGGTATGGCTACACCTTC; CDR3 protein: CASSLVGTGYGYTF
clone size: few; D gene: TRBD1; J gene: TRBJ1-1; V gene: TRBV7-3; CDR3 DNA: TGTGCCAGCAGCTTCCGGGACAGGGTATGGTTCGACACTGAAGCTTTCTTT; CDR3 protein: CASSFRDRVWFDTEAFF
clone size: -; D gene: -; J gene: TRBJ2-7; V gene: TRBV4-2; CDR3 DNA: TGTGCCAGCAGCCAAACTATGGGGTACGAGCAGTACTTC; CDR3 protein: CASSQTMGYEQYF
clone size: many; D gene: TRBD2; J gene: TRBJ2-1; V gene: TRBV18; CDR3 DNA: TGTGCCAGCTCACCACTGACGGGAGGGCCTGGAGGTGAGCAGTTCTTC; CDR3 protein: CASSPLTGGPGGEQFF
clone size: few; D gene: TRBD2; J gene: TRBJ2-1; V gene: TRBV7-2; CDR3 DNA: TGTGCCAGCAGCTTAAGCGGGGCCAATTACAATGAGCAGTTCTTC; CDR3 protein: CASSLSGANYNEQFF
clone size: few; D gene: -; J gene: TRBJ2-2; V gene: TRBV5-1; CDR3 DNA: TGCGCCAGCAGCCGGTCCAGGGCCGGGACCGGGGAGCTGTTTTTT; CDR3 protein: CASSRSRAGTGELFF
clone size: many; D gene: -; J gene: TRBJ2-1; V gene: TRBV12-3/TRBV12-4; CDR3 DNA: TGTGCCAGCGTCCAGGGGTACGAGCAGTTCTTC; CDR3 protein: CASVQGYEQFF
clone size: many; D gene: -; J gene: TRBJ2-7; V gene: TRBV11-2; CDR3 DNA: TGTGCCAGCAGCTTCGGGTCGTCAGGCTCCTACGAGCAGTACTTC; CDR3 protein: CASSFGSSGSYEQYF
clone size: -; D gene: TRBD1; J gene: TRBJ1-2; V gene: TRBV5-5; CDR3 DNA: TGTGCCAGCAGCCAGGACAGGGCTGTCTATGGCTACACCTTC; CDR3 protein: CASSQDRAVYGYTF